This T cell receptor (beta chain) was documented in a study of neurological immune-mediated disorders (dated by TCRdb to the late 2010s). About the investigation overall: Of the roughly 35 multiple sclerosis patients, about 30 had relapsing-remitting MS and 3 had secondary progressive MS. The approximately 96 TCR-beta libraries covered PBMC samples along with longitudinal samples, technical triplicates, and paired sorted CD4+ and CD8+ T-cell subsets. The study compared peripheral blood TCR-beta repertoires of HTLV-I-associated myelopathy (HAM/TSP) patients, multiple sclerosis patients and healthy controls using UMI-based sequencing. The cohort included about 66 subjects: around 15 with HAM/TSP, about 34 with multiple sclerosis, and 20 or so healthy controls.

The investigation overall reported the following: Repertoires from 18 of 34 MS patients were grouped by phylogenetic analysis into a cluster of related CDR3 sequences, suggesting a possible repertoire-level signature. Expanded clones from different subjects shared no identical CDR3 amino acid sequences, which suggests that TCR-beta repertoires were private in all groups. TCR clonal expansion was highest in HAM/TSP patients and lowest in MS patients, with MS patients falling below even healthy controls. No clinical or MRI features were associated with the MS cluster, and the authors said that larger cohorts are needed.

The CDR3 numbers 13 residues from cysteine through phenylalanine. Just CDR3 DNA is preserved here, 39 bases in frame from base 1. V lost 3 bases and J lost 3 bases; the stretch between them is 11 bases long. The germline V gene (reference sequence) sets CDR1 to DFQATT and CDR2 to SNEGSKA. cDNA was synthesized by template-switch 5'RACE using a primer carrying a 10-nucleotide random unique molecular identifier by which each TCR transcript was tagged. Every sequencing run yielded over 160 million TCR-beta sequences covering 15-18 subjects. The RNeasy kit was used for extraction of total RNA. The KAPA Real-time Library Amplification kit was used to amplify TCR-beta VDJ regions with primers targeting the TCR constant region and the 5'RACE anchor. A first PCR added sample indexes and Illumina adaptors, after which a second PCR increased the library yield. After Ampure bead purification, the roughly 650 bp TCR product was size-selected on a 2% E-gel SizeSelection system. Library quality was checked on a Bioanalyzer, concentration was measured with Qubit, and libraries were quantified with the Kapa Library Quantification kit before pooling. An Illumina HiSeq 2500 sequenced the libraries paired-end 2 x 150 bp. To increase sequence diversity, roughly 23-30% phiX was spiked into each library pool. On the study's bioinformatics: Quality-filtered reads were processed with the UMI-based MiGEC pipeline, and over 75% of raw TCR sequences were removed by the MiGEC pipeline during error correction. IMGT germline references were used for alignment of VDJ genes, and clonotypes were defined by a unique CDR3 amino acid sequence together with V-J genes. VDJtools evaluated clonal expansion, Shannon diversity and CDR3 relatedness (CalcPairwiseDistances, ClusterSamples); CLCbio workbench built phylogenetic trees. Using coefficient-of-variation modelling across technical triplicates, the study counted a clone as expanded if it had at least 8 unique UMIs. The public reads were reprocessed in TCRdb via fastp at Q25 and MiXCR, keeping in-frame beta chains. Merged by CDR3 protein, the rows form single entries marked with the most common genes and DNA. For this entry, the V and J calls and clone size follow TCRdb and not the study's own pipeline. Here the sample has roughly 74,000 distinct CDR3 sequences; approximately 5.2% occur a single time. The ten most abundant clones make up less than 7.5% of the sample.

Unsorted PBMC libraries were generated from 2 million PBMCs stored in RNAlater at -80 °C until RNA extraction. The multiple sclerosis patients were enrolled in a US clinical protocol that used magnetic resonance imaging to evaluate disease progression. Peripheral blood was subjected to Ficoll-Hypaque density gradient centrifugation to isolate PBMCs, which were then cryopreserved in liquid nitrogen. This clonotype was observed at least ten times. The antigen it binds to is not known. There are no base qualities to consult, and no much larger clone falls within one base. This clonotype was sampled from a man between 18 and 29 years old with multiple sclerosis. Sequenced material: PBMCs. Rearrangement joined TRBV20-1 to TRBJ1-1; the D segment cannot be called with confidence. The bases are TGCAGTGCTAGGTGGCACCAGGACACTGAAGCTTTCTTT. Translation gives CSARWHQDTEAFF.